The 32 T cell receptor beta chains presented below share a single source sample, sequenced in a study of beta chain features in type 1 diabetes. Findings of the study overall: Moderate yet significant TCRB CDR3 shortening was seen in Type 1 diabetes patients in all four CD4+ subsets.

Their specific antigens are unknown. What was sequenced were expressed TCRB transcripts, since all of the isolated RNA had been reverse transcribed. Produced via immunoSEQ multiplex PCR; TCRdb's table is partial and in-frame only. The sample contains fewer than 55,000 clones, 35% to 50% of which appear only once. Sequenced sample: Tregs from blood. The receptors here all came from a man aged 30 to 45 with type 1 diabetes.

V is TRBV9 and J is TRBJ2-7, with 8 bases matching TRBD2. The V segment lost 0 bases and the J segment 5 bases; nucleotides outside the gene matches: 7. The CDR3 loop spans 15 amino acids. CDR1 and CDR2 from the germline V gene are SGDLS and YYNGEE. CDR3 region: CASSVDGTRTNEQYF. CDR3 DNA: TGTGCCAGCAGCGTAGACGGGACTAGAACCAACGAGCAGTACTTC.

The table lists this clone with a few counts. V gene TRBV7-9 combines with J gene TRBJ2-1; D is undetermined. The V end lost 7 bases, the J end lost 3 bases, and 4 bases lay between the germline ends. Germline V lookup: CDR1 SEHNR, CDR2 FQNEAQ (reference sequence). CDR3 length: 11 amino acids. The CDR3, as DNA: TGTGCCAGCACCCTCTACAATGAGCAGTTCTTC. It codes for CASTLYNEQFF.

The J gene is TRBJ2-5, the V gene TRBV4-2; a weak D match, TRBD2 (6 bases). Germline assignment: CDR1 LGHNA and CDR2 YNFKEQ. The CDR3 extends over 15 amino acids. Trimming took off 0 bases at V and 4 bases at J, with 12 bases between the two ends. This CDR3 reads CASSQELAGRETQYF. The CDR3 coding sequence is TGTGCCAGCAGCCAAGAGTTGGCCGGGAGAGAGACCCAGTACTTC.

This chain connects TRBV7-3 to TRBJ2-1, with D unclear. V lost 4 bases and J lost 3, with 13 bases in between. Germline assignment: CDR1 SGHTA and CDR2 FQGTGA. This CDR3 has 15 residues. The CDR3 spells CASSSTPNSYNEQFF. The CDR3 region has the DNA TGTGCCAGCAGCTCCACCCCGAATAGCTACAATGAGCAGTTCTTC.

Comments on this clone: At one boundary the junction diverges from the germline segment, which might be a read error. The chain joins TRBV29-1 to TRBJ2-5, with a possible D match to TRBD2 (6 bases). The germline CDR1 and CDR2 sequences are SQVTM and ANQGSEA. The CDR3 sequence is 12 residues long. CDR3 in amino acids: CSTRETTGTQYF. In DNA form, the CDR3 reads TGTTCGACTCGGGAGACCACCGGGACCCAGTACTTC.

The V and J genes are TRBV6-5 and TRBJ1-1; D ambiguous. Germline lookup yields CDR1 MNHEY and CDR2 SVGAGI. V lost 0 bases to trimming and J lost 10 bases, with 12 bases between them. The CDR3 runs 13 residues. The CDR3: CASSYSSFSGAFF. CDR3 DNA: TGTGCCAGCAGTTACTCGAGTTTTTCGGGAGCTTTCTTT.

J is TRBJ2-3 and V is TRBV19; D might be TRBD1 (6 bases). This CDR3 is built from 12 residues. V lost 3 bases and J 6 bases, leaving 7 bases between the germline ends. In germline, CDR1 is LNHDA, CDR2 SQIVND (reference sequence). DNA of the CDR3: TGTGCCAGTAGTATCGACAGGGATACGCAGTATTTT. Its protein product is CASSIDRDTQYF.

This chain joins TRBV7-2 and TRBJ2-7; tentatively, D is TRBD1 (6 bases). The ends were cut back, 1 base at V and 2 bases at J, with 12 bases in the middle. Germline lookup yields CDR1 SGHTA and CDR2 FQGNSA. This CDR3 comprises 15 residues. CDR3 region: CASSLDSGDPYEQYF. The CDR3 nucleotides read TGTGCCAGCAGCTTAGACTCAGGGGATCCCTACGAGCAGTACTTC.

There are a few counts of this clone. CDR3 sequence: CASSSGTGAGYTF. The CDR3 nucleotides are TGCGCCAGCAGCTCGGGGACAGGGGCAGGCTACACCTTC. The V call is TRBV5-1, the J call TRBJ1-2, with 10 bases lining up with TRBD1. CDR1 is SGHRS, CDR2 YFSETQ, per germline. V shed 3 bases and J 8 bases; nucleotides not matched to a gene: 4. This CDR3 comprises 13 residues. Combining the CDR3 with reference TRBV5-1 and TRBJ1-2 gives the whole variable domain KAGVTQTPRYLIKTRGQQVTLSCSPISGHRSVSWYQQTPGQGLQFLFEYFSETQRNKGNFPGRFSGRQFSNSRSEMNVSTLELGDSALYLCASSSGTGAGYTFGSGTRLTVV.

The V call is TRBV29-1, the J call TRBJ2-4; tentatively, D is TRBD1 (6 bases). Per the germline V gene, CDR1 is SQVTM and CDR2 is ANQGSEA. The CDR3 length is 14 residues. Here the CDR3 DNA reads TGCAGTGCAGGGGATACGGGGACCAAAAACATTCAGTACTTC. It is translated as CSAGDTGTKNIQYF.

The chain employs TRBV7-2 and TRBJ2-1; 7 bases match TRBD1. Germline V gives CDR1 SGHTA, CDR2 FQGNSA. The CDR3 sequence is 12 residues long. Trimming cost V 4 bases and J 14 bases; bases outside gene matches: 8. The CDR3 region has the DNA TGTGCCAGCAGCTCAGACAGGGAAGAGAAGTTCTTC. Translating it yields CASSSDREEKFF.

This clone was found a few times. The genes are TRBV29-1 and TRBJ1-5; 8 positions match TRBD1. Germline V gives CDR1 SQVTM, CDR2 ANQGSEA. The CDR3 runs to 14 residues. V was pared by 6 bases and J by 1 base, with 5 bases of the junction left unmatched. Written as DNA, the CDR3 is TGCAGCGTCGCTACAGGGGGGAGCAATCAGCCCCAGCATTTT. Amino acid sequence: CSVATGGSNQPQHF.

The chain couples TRBV18 to TRBJ2-1; 8 bases align to TRBD1. The junction had 8 bases not matched to a gene; V was cut back by 2 bases and J by 5 bases. The length of the CDR3 is 16 residues. From germline, CDR1 is KGHSH and CDR2 LQKENI. The DNA of the CDR3 is TGTGCCAGCTCACCAGGAACAGGGGGTTCCCACAATGAGCAGTTCTTC. Residues: CASSPGTGGSHNEQFF.

The CDR3 DNA sequence: TGCGCCAGCAGCCCCCGCGGCAGGGAGGACTATGGCTACACCTTC. This sequence encodes CASSPRGREDYGYTF. This chain joins TRBV5-1 and TRBJ1-2, with D maybe TRBD1 (5 bases). Germline V gene data show CDR1 as SGHRS and CDR2 as YFSETQ. The germline V and J ends were trimmed by 4 bases and 3 bases, with 16 bases remaining between them. The CDR3 consists of 15 residues.

In this sample, this clone turned up a few times. CDR3 sequence (DNA): TGTGCCAGCAGTTTTTGGGGGGCAGGGGGAAAAAACATTCAGTACTTC. Encoded protein: CASSFWGAGGKNIQYF. This chain links TRBV28 with TRBJ2-4; a possible D gene is TRBD1 (7 bases). CDR3 size: 16 residues. Germline values: CDR1 MDHEN, CDR2 SYDVKM. V gave up 3 bases and J gave up 4 bases, with 16 bases separating them.

V usage is TRBV7-8 and J usage is TRBJ2-7; 8 bases agree with TRBD1. Germline loops: CDR1 SGHVS, CDR2 FQNEAQ. Trimming at V came to 5 bases and at J to 0 bases, leaving 18 bases not matched to a gene. The CDR3 runs 19 residues. CDR3 protein: CASSLWVGHRTGSSYEQYF. CDR3 coding DNA: TGTGCCAGCAGCCTCTGGGTGGGGCATAGGACAGGGAGCTCCTACGAGCAGTACTTC.

The chain combines TRBV28 with TRBJ2-1; D is possibly TRBD2 (5 bases). Trimming stripped 6 bases from V and 7 bases from J, with 13 bases between. The CDR3 has 13 residues. Germline CDR1 and CDR2: MDHEN and SYDVKM. The CDR3 region is CASRQARANEQFF. The CDR3 nucleotides are TGTGCCAGCAGACAAGCGCGGGCGAATGAGCAGTTCTTC. Full variable domain (rest looked up from reference TRBV28 and TRBJ2-1): DVKVTQSSRYLVKRTGEKVFLECVQDMDHENMFWYRQDPGLGLRLIYFSYDVKMKEKGDIPEGYSVSREKKERFSLILESASTNQTSMYLCASRQARANEQFFGPGTRLTVL.

This clone is a singleton in its sample. This rearrangement joins TRBV2 to TRBJ1-2; D uncertain. Germline V gene lookup returns CDR1 SNHLY and CDR2 FYNNEI. V lost 9 bases and J lost 0, with 11 bases in between. This CDR3 contains 13 residues. CDR3 coding DNA: TGTGCCAGTCAAACGGGGACTAACTATGGCTACACCTTC. This gives the protein CASQTGTNYGYTF.

This chain uses TRBV7-3 with TRBJ2-1; 7 bases map to TRBD2. The germline V gene encodes CDR1 SGHTA and CDR2 FQGTGA. V was clipped by 4 bases and J by 6 bases; unmatched bases: 6. CDR3 length: 14 amino acids. CDR3 coding DNA: TGTGCCAGCAGCTCGGGAGGCCTCCTCAATGAGCAGTTCTTC. Protein product: CASSSGGLLNEQFF.

The table lists this clone with a few counts. The chain is built from TRBV5-1 and TRBJ2-1; TRBD2 aligns across 8 bases. Trimming at V came to 0 bases and at J to 4 bases, leaving 6 bases not matched to a gene. This CDR3 is built from 16 residues. Germline values: CDR1 SGHRS, CDR2 YFSETQ. CDR3 protein: CASSLEAGGLYNEQFF. Here the CDR3 DNA reads TGCGCCAGCAGCTTGGAGGCGGGGGGTCTATACAATGAGCAGTTCTTC.

V is TRBV5-1 and J is TRBJ2-2; D not certain. V was trimmed by 2 bases and J by 0 bases, leaving 8 bases between them. Germline assignment: CDR1 SGHRS and CDR2 YFSETQ. CDR3 length equals 15 residues. CDR3 in DNA: TGCGCCAGCAGCTTCCTCCCCTCGAACACCGGGGAGCTGTTTTTT. This sequence encodes CASSFLPSNTGELFF. The variable domain in full, with the rest retrieved from reference TRBV5-1 and TRBJ2-2, is KAGVTQTPRYLIKTRGQQVTLSCSPISGHRSVSWYQQTPGQGLQFLFEYFSETQRNKGNFPGRFSGRQFSNSRSEMNVSTLELGDSALYLCASSFLPSNTGELFFGEGSRLTVL.

This clone was seen a handful of times. This chain joins TRBV4-3 and TRBJ2-1; 7 nucleotides align to TRBD1. The CDR3 loop spans 13 amino acids. The germline V gene encodes CDR1 LGHNA and CDR2 YSLEER. Trimming at V came to 4 bases and at J to 6 bases, leaving 3 bases not matched to a gene. DNA of the CDR3: TGCGCCAGCAGCCTCTGGACAGGCAATGAGCAGTTCTTC. This encodes CASSLWTGNEQFF.

This clone was counted only a few times. The chain uses TRBV27 and TRBJ2-3, with 11 bases that match TRBD2. The V gene's germline CDR1 is MNHEY and CDR2 SMNVEV (reference sequence). The CDR3 consists of 14 residues. The trim removed 9 bases at V and 2 bases at J, leaving 4 bases unmatched. Written as DNA, the CDR3 is TGTGCCAGTTATAGCGGGAGGGTCACAGATACGCAGTATTTT. Residues: CASYSGRVTDTQYF.

The gene calls are TRBV11-2 and TRBJ2-5; 8 bases map to TRBD2. CDR1 is SGHAT and CDR2 is FQNNGV in the germline V gene. V shed 4 bases and J 5 bases; nucleotides not matched to a gene: 6. CDR3 length: 14 residues. CDR3: CASSSTSGGETQYF. CDR3 nucleotide sequence: TGTGCCAGCAGCTCAACTAGCGGCGGGGAGACCCAGTACTTC. Together with reference TRBV11-2 and TRBJ2-5, the CDR3 gives the full variable domain: EAGVAQSPRYKIIEKRQSVAFWCNPISGHATLYWYQQILGQGPKLLIQFQNNGVVDDSQLPKDRFSAERLKGVDSTLKIQPAKLEDSAVYLCASSSTSGGETQYFGPGTRLLVL.

Notes on this clone: This CDR3 is also generated by other DNA sequences in the sample. This chain joins TRBV9 and TRBJ2-3; 10 bases fit TRBD2. The germline CDR1 and CDR2 sequences are SGDLS and YYNGEE. This CDR3 is built from 15 residues. The junction had 4 bases not matched to a gene; V was cut back by 0 bases and J by 6 bases. The CDR3 loop is CASSVGLAGADTQYF. Here the CDR3 DNA reads TGTGCCAGCAGCGTAGGCCTAGCGGGAGCGGATACGCAGTATTTT.

The rearrangement joins TRBV7-8 to TRBJ2-1, with 11 bases fitting TRBD2. The junction had 3 bases not matched to a gene; V was cut back by 3 bases and J by 5 bases. The V gene's germline CDR1 is SGHVS and CDR2 FQNEAQ. CDR3 size: 15 residues. CDR3 protein: CASSLGLAENNEQFF. CDR3 coding DNA: TGTGCCAGCAGCTTGGGACTAGCGGAGAACAATGAGCAGTTCTTC.

The genes are TRBV19 and TRBJ1-2; 7 nucleotides match TRBD1. V was pared by 3 bases and J by 2 bases, with 3 bases of the junction left unmatched. CDR3 length equals 14 residues. The V gene's germline CDR1 is LNHDA and CDR2 SQIVND (reference sequence). The CDR3 loop reads CASSMTGTNYGYTF. The CDR3, as DNA: TGTGCCAGTAGTATGACAGGGACGAACTATGGCTACACCTTC.

This clone is categorized as medium-sized (0.01 to 0.1%). V and J are TRBV7-9 and TRBJ2-1, with 7 nucleotides matching TRBD1. With 4 bases clipped from V and 4 bases from J, the junction kept 4 bases outside the gene matches. Germline lookup yields CDR1 SEHNR and CDR2 FQNEAQ (reference sequence). This CDR3 is 14 amino acids long. Here the CDR3 reads CASSSGQAYNEQFF. The CDR3, as DNA: TGTGCCAGCAGCTCCGGACAGGCGTACAATGAGCAGTTCTTC.

The chain employs TRBV11-3 and TRBJ2-5; 9 nucleotides align to TRBD1. After removal of 6 bases from V and 3 bases from J, the junction contained 5 bases not matched to a gene. CDR3 length: 14 residues. Per the germline V gene, CDR1 is SGHNT and CDR2 is YENEEA. CDR3 coding DNA: TGTGCCAGCAGACATACAGGGGGCGAAGAGACCCAGTACTTC. Translating it yields CASRHTGGEETQYF.

The J gene is TRBJ1-1, the V gene TRBV5-1; 11 positions match TRBD1. The CDR3 is 13 residues long. Trimming removed 7 bases from V and 7 bases from J; junction bases left unmatched: 6. In germline, CDR1 is SGHRS, CDR2 YFSETQ. This CDR3 reads CASGMGQGVEAFF. In DNA form, the CDR3 reads TGCGCCAGCGGAATGGGACAGGGGGTTGAAGCTTTCTTT.

This rearrangement joins TRBV6-6 to TRBJ2-7; D is perhaps TRBD1 (5 bases). V dropped 2 bases and J dropped 6 bases, with 11 bases sitting between them. This CDR3 region has 13 residues. Germline CDR1 MNHNY, CDR2 SVGAGI (reference sequence). The chain's CDR3 is CASSYGAVSEQYF. The DNA of the CDR3 is TGTGCCAGCAGTTACGGGGCGGTTAGCGAGCAGTACTTC.

The genes are TRBV18 and TRBJ2-1, with D tentatively TRBD1 (6 bases). With 3 bases removed from V and 0 bases from J, the gap between germline ends came to 12 bases. The length of the CDR3 is 16 residues. Germline-derived CDR1 and CDR2 are KGHSH and LQKENI. CDR3 residues: CASSPNRVSSYNEQFF. CDR3 in DNA: TGTGCCAGCTCACCCAACAGGGTGAGCTCCTACAATGAGCAGTTCTTC.